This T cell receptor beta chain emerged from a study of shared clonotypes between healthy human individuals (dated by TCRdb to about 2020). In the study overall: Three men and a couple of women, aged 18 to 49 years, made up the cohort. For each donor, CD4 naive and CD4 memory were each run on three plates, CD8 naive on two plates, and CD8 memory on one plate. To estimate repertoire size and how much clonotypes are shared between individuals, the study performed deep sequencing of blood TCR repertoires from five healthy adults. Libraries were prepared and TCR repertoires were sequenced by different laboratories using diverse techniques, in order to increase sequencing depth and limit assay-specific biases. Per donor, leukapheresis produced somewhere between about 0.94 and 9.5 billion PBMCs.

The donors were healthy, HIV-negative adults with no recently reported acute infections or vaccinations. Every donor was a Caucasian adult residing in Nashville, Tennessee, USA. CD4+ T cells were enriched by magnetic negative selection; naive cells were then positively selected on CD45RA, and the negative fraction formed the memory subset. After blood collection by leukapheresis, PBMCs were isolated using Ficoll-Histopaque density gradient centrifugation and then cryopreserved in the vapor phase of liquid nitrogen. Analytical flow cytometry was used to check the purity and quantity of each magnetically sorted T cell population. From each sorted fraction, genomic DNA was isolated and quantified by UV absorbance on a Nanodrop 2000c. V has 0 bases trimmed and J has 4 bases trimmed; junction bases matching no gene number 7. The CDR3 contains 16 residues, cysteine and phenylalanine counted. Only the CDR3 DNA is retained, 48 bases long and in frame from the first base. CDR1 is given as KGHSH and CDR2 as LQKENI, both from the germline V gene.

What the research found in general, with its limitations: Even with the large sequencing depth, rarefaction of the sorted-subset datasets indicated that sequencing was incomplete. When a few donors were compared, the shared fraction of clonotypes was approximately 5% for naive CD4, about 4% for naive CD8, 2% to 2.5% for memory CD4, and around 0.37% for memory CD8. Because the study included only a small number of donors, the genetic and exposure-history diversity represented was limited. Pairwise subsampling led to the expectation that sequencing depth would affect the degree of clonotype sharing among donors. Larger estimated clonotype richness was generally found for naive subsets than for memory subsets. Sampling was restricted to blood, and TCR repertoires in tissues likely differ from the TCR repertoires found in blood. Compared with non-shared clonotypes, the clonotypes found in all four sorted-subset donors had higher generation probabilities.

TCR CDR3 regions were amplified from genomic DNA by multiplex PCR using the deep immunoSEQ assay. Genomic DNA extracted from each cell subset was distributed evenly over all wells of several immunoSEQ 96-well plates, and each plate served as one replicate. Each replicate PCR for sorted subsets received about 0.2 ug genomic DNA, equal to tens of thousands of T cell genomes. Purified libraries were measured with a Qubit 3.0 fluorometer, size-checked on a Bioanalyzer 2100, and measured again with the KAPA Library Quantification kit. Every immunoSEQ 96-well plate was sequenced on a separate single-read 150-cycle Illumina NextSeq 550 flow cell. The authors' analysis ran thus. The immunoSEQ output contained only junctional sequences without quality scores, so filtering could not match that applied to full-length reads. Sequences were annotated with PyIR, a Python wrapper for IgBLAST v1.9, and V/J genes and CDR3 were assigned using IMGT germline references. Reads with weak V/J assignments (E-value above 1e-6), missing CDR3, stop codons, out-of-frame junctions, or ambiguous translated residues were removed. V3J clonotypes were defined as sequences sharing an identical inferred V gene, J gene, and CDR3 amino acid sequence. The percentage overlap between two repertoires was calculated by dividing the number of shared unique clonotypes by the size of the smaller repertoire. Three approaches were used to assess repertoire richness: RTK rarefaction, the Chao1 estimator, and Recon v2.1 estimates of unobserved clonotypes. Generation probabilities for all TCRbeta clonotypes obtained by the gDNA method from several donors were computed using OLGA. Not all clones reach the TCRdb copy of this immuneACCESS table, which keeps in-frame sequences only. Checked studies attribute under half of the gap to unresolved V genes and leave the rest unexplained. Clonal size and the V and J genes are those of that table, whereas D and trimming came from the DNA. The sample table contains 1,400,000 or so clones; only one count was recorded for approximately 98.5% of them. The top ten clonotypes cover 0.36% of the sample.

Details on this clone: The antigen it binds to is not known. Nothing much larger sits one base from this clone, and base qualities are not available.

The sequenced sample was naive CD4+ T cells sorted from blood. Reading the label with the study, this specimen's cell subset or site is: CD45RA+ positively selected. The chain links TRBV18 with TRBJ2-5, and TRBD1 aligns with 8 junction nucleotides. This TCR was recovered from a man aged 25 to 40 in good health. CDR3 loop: CASSPPPRTGRETQYF. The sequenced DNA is TGTGCCAGCTCACCACCTCCCAGGACAGGGAGAGAGACCCAGTACTTC.